The rows below give T cell receptor beta chains drawn from one sample of a study of T cells in Graves' hyperthyroidism and ophthalmopathy. TCRdb used MiXCR to reprocess the multiplex PCR reads, holding one entry per CDR3 protein. The table records 310,000 or so distinct CDR3 sequences, about 15% of them present only once. Sequenced: blood. The receptors shown here come from an older woman with Graves' ophthalmopathy. The CDR3 runs from the conserved cysteine through the conserved F or W. A D gene is named only where the DNA matches it firmly. Size is stated for part of the rows, as once, few or many counts, or as a class when the clone is expanded.

CDR3 length,D gene,J gene,clone size,V gene,CDR3 DNA,CDR3 protein
14,-,TRBJ1-2,few,TRBV6-1,TGTGCCAGCAGTCTTAACCGGCAGGTGGAACTCTACACCTTC,CASSLNRQVELYTF
13,-,TRBJ1-5,-,TRBV7-2,TGTGCCAGCAGCTTCCAAACCGGCCAGCCCCAGCATTTT,CASSFQTGQPQHF
13,-,TRBJ1-4,many,TRBV27,TGTGCCAGCAGTTTACAGGTGGGCGAAAAACTGTTTTTT,CASSLQVGEKLFF
16,-,TRBJ2-1,many,TRBV5-1,TGCGCCAGCAGCTTGGGGCCCGGGGTTTCGACTAATGAGCAGTTCTTC,CASSLGPGVSTNEQFF
15,-,TRBJ1-1,many,TRBV2,TGTGCCAGCAATCCTCAGACGGGTGTAGGCACTGAAGCTTTCTTT,CASNPQTGVGTEAFF
17,-,TRBJ2-4,-,TRBV7-2,TGTGCCAGCAGCTTTTGGGGGACACAACCTGGCAAAAACATTCAGTACTTC,CASSFWGTQPGKNIQYF
15,-,TRBJ2-2,many,TRBV2,TGTGCCAGCAGTGTCCAACAGGGAAGCACCGGGGAGCTGTTTTTT,CASSVQQGSTGELFF
14,-,TRBJ2-7,many,TRBV5-1,TGTGCCAGCAGCTCAGGACAGAGCTCCTACGAGCAGTACTTC,CASSSGQSSYEQYF
18,TRBD2,TRBJ2-7,few,TRBV19,TGTGCCAGTAGCCCGGGACTAGCGGGAGGGTCCTCTCAGCGGGAGCAGTACTTC,CASSPGLAGGSSQREQYF
13,-,TRBJ1-2,-,TRBV14,TGTGCCAGCAGCAAGTCAGTCCTGATGGGCTACACCTTC,CASSKSVLMGYTF
12,-,TRBJ2-1,-,TRBV14,TGTGCCAGCAGCCAAGTAAACCATGAGCAGTTCTTC,CASSQVNHEQFF
12,-,TRBJ2-1,few,TRBV5-8,TGTGCCAGCAGCTTGTGGGTCCGTGAGCAGTTCTTC,CASSLWVREQFF
13,-,TRBJ2-2,few,TRBV5-5,TGTGCCAGCAGCGCGACCAACACCGGGGAGCTGTTTTTT,CASSATNTGELFF
12,-,TRBJ2-7,few,TRBV11-2,TGTGCCAGCAGATCACAGGGTCCCGAGCAGTACTTC,CASRSQGPEQYF
15,-,TRBJ2-3,-,TRBV11-1,TGTGCCAGCAGCTTGAATAGCGGTAGCACAGATACGCAGTATTTT,CASSLNSGSTDTQYF
18,TRBD2,TRBJ2-3,-,TRBV27,TGTGCCAGCAGTTTGCACGCGACTAGCGGGGGGAGCACAGATACGCAGTATTTT,CASSLHATSGGSTDTQYF
15,-,TRBJ1-2,many,TRBV6-2/TRBV6-3,TGTGCCAGCAGTTACGATGTCGGGGCTAACTATGGCTACACCTTC,CASSYDVGANYGYTF
14,TRBD1,TRBJ1-2,many,TRBV5-1,TGCGCCAGCAGCTTGGAGGGACAGGGGAATGGCTACACCTTC,CASSLEGQGNGYTF
14,-,TRBJ2-2,many,TRBV2,TGTGCCAGCGTCGATGGGGGGTTCACCGGGGAGCTGTTTTTT,CASVDGGFTGELFF
13,-,TRBJ1-1,many,TRBV11-2,TGTGCCAGCAGCTTAGGCAGGGCAACTGAAGCTTTCTTT,CASSLGRATEAFF
12,-,TRBJ1-2,-,TRBV6-2/TRBV6-3,TGTGCCAGCAGTTTGGGGCGGGAGCCCTACACCTTC,CASSLGREPYTF
14,-,TRBJ2-7,many,TRBV27,TGTGCCAGCAGTTCTCTACTCGACGGCGACGAGCAGTACTTC,CASSSLLDGDEQYF
13,-,TRBJ2-1,many,TRBV28,TGTGCCAGCAGTTTGAGGGGACACAATGAGCAGTTCTTC,CASSLRGHNEQFF
15,TRBD2,TRBJ2-1,many,TRBV5-1,TGCGCCAGCAGCTTCCGGACTAGCGCGAACAATGAGCAGTTCTTC,CASSFRTSANNEQFF
13,TRBD2,TRBJ2-7,many,TRBV29-1,TGCAGCGTGGGGGGGGTTTTTCTCTACGAGCAGTACTTC,CSVGGVFLYEQYF
18,-,TRBJ1-3,many,TRBV6-5,TGTGCCAGCAGTTCCCCCCAGGGGTCCACTGGTTCTGGAAACACCATATATTTT,CASSSPQGSTGSGNTIYF
18,TRBD2,TRBJ2-7,many,TRBV3-1,TGTGCCAGCAGCCAAGACTTTAGCGGACTAGCGGGAGTAGGCGAGCAGTACTTC,CASSQDFSGLAGVGEQYF
12,-,TRBJ2-1,few,TRBV7-8,TGTGCCAGCAGGCTACCTGGGGATGAGCAGTTCTTC,CASRLPGDEQFF
15,TRBD2,TRBJ2-1,many,TRBV5-1,TGCGCCAGCAGCCCCCTAGCGGGAGGTTTCAATGAGCAGTTCTTC,CASSPLAGGFNEQFF
13,-,TRBJ2-1,many,TRBV5-5,TGTGCCAGCAGCCGAACTCTAGTGGATGAGCAGTTCTTC,CASSRTLVDEQFF
15,-,TRBJ2-2,-,TRBV14,TGTGCCAGCAGCCAAAGGCAGGGTTTCGCCGGGGAGCTGTTTTTT,CASSQRQGFAGELFF
14,-,TRBJ2-3,-,TRBV6-1,TGTGCCAGCAGTGAGAACAGACTCACAGATACGCAGTATTTT,CASSENRLTDTQYF
12,-,TRBJ2-7,many,TRBV12-3/TRBV12-4,TGTGCCAGCAGTAAGCCGTATTCCGAGCAGTACTTC,CASSKPYSEQYF
13,TRBD1,TRBJ1-2,many,TRBV29-1,TGCAGCGCAGGGGACAGGGAAAACTATGGCTACACCTTC,CSAGDRENYGYTF
12,-,TRBJ1-1,many,TRBV3-1,TGTGCCAGCAGCCTTCCGACTGAGAAAGCTTTCTTT,CASSLPTEKAFF
14,-,TRBJ2-7,few,TRBV6-2/TRBV6-3,TGTGCCAACAGTTACTCCGGGCCCTCCTACGAGCAGTACTTC,CANSYSGPSYEQYF
16,TRBD2,TRBJ2-3,many,TRBV5-1,TGCGCCAGCAGCTTGGGACTAGCGGGAATTGCAGATACGCAGTATTTT,CASSLGLAGIADTQYF
14,-,TRBJ2-3,many,TRBV5-1,TGCGCCAGCAAAGAGGGCAGAGACACAGATACGCAGTATTTT,CASKEGRDTDTQYF
11,-,TRBJ2-5,many,TRBV28,TGTGCCAGCAAGTCCGTGGAGACCCAGTACTTC,CASKSVETQYF
16,TRBD2,TRBJ2-7,few,TRBV6-5,TGTGCCAGCAGTTACGGAGGACTAGCGGGGGGGTATGAGCAGTACTTC,CASSYGGLAGGYEQYF
14,-,TRBJ1-1,-,TRBV9,TGTGCCAGCAGCGCCGGGGGCAGTCGAGGGGAAGCTTTCTTT,CASSAGGSRGEAFF
14,-,TRBJ1-1,many,TRBV19,TGTGCCAGTAGTATTATCGTCGGCAACACTGAAGCTTTCTTT,CASSIIVGNTEAFF
16,TRBD2,TRBJ2-3,many,TRBV20-1,TGCAGTGCTTTGGGTAGCGGGGGGCTCGTCGCAGATACGCAGTATTTT,CSALGSGGLVADTQYF
11,-,TRBJ1-2,many,TRBV20-1,TGCAGTGCTAGGGACAACTATGGCTACACCTTC,CSARDNYGYTF